This T cell receptor beta chain is drawn from a study of CD8+CD57+ T cells in acquired aplastic anemia. Study information: When averaged, DNA from sorted CD4+ and CD8+ cells came to approximately 3 ug. Healthy donor sequencing depth: some 10 million CD4+, roughly 12 million CD8+ reads. Points from the study as a whole: Levels of CD8+ Simpson's diversity were not significantly distinct in patients versus controls. Patients and controls shared under 35 CD8+ CDR3 sequences, which appeared highly expressed in patients and within their immunodominant clones.

The CDR3 runs 18 residues. The germline gives CDR1 SGHVS, CDR2 FNYEAQ. Germline trimming cut 1 base from V and 2 bases from J; bases unmatched to any gene: 12. Worth noting for this clonotype: The antigen is undetermined.

Genomic DNA was employed as the template in profiling TCR beta VDJ and CDR3. TCRdb used MiXCR to reprocess the reads, holding one entry per CDR3 protein. Of fewer than 250,000 distinct CDR3 sequences in the sample, 54% are singletons; the top ten hold 16%. The rearrangement uses TRBV7-6 and TRBJ2-3; TRBD2 agrees at 7 bases. The receptor was isolated from a human donor in good health, serving as a control. Sequenced material: sorted CD4+, CD8+, or CD8+CD57+ T cells (not recorded which) from PBMCs. The CDR3 protein is CASSLEVRASGITDTQYF. As DNA, the CDR3 is TGTGCCAGCAGCTTAGAGGTACGGGCTAGCGGTATCACAGATACGCAGTATTTT.